Following are 9 T cell receptor beta chains from one sample sequenced in a study of blood T cell repertoires in COVID-19. Sequencing used immunoSEQ multiplex PCR; TCRdb keeps in-frame clones, though not all of them. The repertoire holds around 65,000 clones, with around 80% as singletons. Sequencing was carried out using peripheral blood. These receptors were collected from a human donor in a cohort sampled during active COVID-19.

The genes are TRBV20-1 and TRBJ1-1, with D perhaps matching TRBD1 (5 bases). CDR3 length equals 12 residues. From germline, CDR1 is DFQATT and CDR2 SNEGSKA (reference sequence). The ends were cut back, 3 bases at V and 3 bases at J, with 8 bases in the middle. CDR3 protein: CSASSGYTEAFF. Written as DNA, the CDR3 is TGCAGTGCTAGTTCAGGGTACACTGAAGCTTTCTTT.

The rearrangement links TRBV2 to TRBJ1-4; possibly TRBD1 for D (5 bases). Germline V gene lookup returns CDR1 SNHLY and CDR2 FYNNEI. V shed 9 bases and J shed 5 bases, with 10 bases lying between them. The CDR3 runs to 12 residues. The CDR3 DNA reads TGTGCCAGTACCCGACAGAATGAAAAACTGTTTTTT. It encodes CASTRQNEKLFF.

This clone was recorded a few times. In nucleotides, the CDR3 is TGTGCCAGCAGCCCCGGAGAGAACACTGAAGCTTTCTTT. Translating it yields CASSPGENTEAFF. This chain links TRBV11-3 with TRBJ1-1; no clear D gene. V shed 5 bases and J shed 1 base, with 8 bases lying between them. The length of the CDR3 is 13 residues. Per the germline V gene, CDR1 is SGHNT and CDR2 is YENEEA.

The chain couples TRBV27 to TRBJ2-1; tentatively, D is TRBD2 (5 bases). CDR1 MNHEY and CDR2 SMNVEV come from the germline V gene (reference sequence). The CDR3 sequence is 12 residues long. V lost 2 bases to trimming and J lost 9 bases, with 8 bases between them. CDR3 amino acids: CASSLLEGEQFF. Written as DNA, the CDR3 is TGTGCCAGCAGTTTACTAGAGGGTGAGCAGTTCTTC.

This rearrangement joins TRBV6-6 to TRBJ1-6; 7 bases are a match to TRBD1. V was pared by 5 bases and J by 14 bases, with 12 bases of the junction left unmatched. Germline V CDR1 and CDR2: MNHNY, SVGAGI (reference sequence). There are 14 residues in the CDR3. The CDR3 here is CASSPGAGQRALHF. The DNA of the CDR3 is TGTGCCAGCAGTCCGGGGGCGGGACAGCGGGCCCTCCACTTT.

The chain uses TRBV15 and TRBJ1-3, with TRBD1 as a possible D gene (5 bases). Between the trimmed V and J ends, which lost 5 bases and 1 base, there was a span of 9 bases. Germline V gives CDR1 LNHNV, CDR2 YYDKDF (reference sequence). The CDR3 has 14 residues. The CDR3 region is CATSFSGSGNTIYF. CDR3 nucleotide sequence: TGTGCCACCAGCTTTTCAGGGTCTGGAAACACCATATATTTT.

This chain joins TRBV28 and TRBJ2-5; D unclear. This CDR3 spans 13 amino acids. V was shortened by 5 bases and J by 5 bases, with 12 bases between the two germline ends. Germline CDR1 and CDR2: MDHEN and SYDVKM. The CDR3 nucleotides read TGTGCCAGCAGTAGACTCCCGCTGGAGACCCAGTACTTC. It translates to CASSRLPLETQYF.

The chain links TRBV4-3 to TRBJ1-1, with D uncertain. V was shortened by 0 bases and J by 11 bases, with 19 bases between the two germline ends. This CDR3 region has 15 residues. The germline V gene encodes CDR1 LGHNA and CDR2 YSLEER. The CDR3, as DNA: TGCGCCAGCAGCCAAGATCGGGTTACAAGAAGTCGGGCTTTCTTT. The encoded protein is CASSQDRVTRSRAFF.

The CDR3 reads CACGSETFYGYTF. CDR3 coding DNA: TGTGCCTGTGGCAGCGAGACCTTCTATGGCTACACCTTC. The chain joins TRBV30 to TRBJ1-2; D gene uncertain. Germline CDR1 and CDR2: GTSNPN and SVGIG (reference sequence). There are 13 residues in the CDR3. Trimming stripped 6 bases from V and 4 bases from J, with 15 bases between.